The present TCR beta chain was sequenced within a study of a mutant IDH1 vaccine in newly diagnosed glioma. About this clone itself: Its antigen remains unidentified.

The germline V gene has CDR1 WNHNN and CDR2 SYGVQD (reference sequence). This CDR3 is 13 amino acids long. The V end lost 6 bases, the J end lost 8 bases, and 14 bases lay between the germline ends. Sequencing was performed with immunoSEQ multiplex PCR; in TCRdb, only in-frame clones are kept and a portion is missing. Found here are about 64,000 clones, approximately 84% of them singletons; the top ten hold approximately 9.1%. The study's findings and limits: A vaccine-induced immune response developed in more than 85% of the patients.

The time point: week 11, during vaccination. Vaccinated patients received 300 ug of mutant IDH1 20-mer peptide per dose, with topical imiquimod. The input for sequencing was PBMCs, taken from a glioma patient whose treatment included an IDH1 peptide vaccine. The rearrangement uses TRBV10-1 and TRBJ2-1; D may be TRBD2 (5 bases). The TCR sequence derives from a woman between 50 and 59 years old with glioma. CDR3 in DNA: TGCGCCAGCAGCGACAATTTACTAGATGAGCAGTTCTTC. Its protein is CASSDNLLDEQFF.